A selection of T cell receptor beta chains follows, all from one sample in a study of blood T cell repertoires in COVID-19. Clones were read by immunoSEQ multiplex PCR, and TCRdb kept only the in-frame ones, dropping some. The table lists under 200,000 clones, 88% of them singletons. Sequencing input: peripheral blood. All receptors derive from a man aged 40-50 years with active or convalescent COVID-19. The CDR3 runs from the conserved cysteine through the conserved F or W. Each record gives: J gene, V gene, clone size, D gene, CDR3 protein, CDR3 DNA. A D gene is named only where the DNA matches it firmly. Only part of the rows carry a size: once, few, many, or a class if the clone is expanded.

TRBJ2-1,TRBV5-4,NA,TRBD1,CASSTTLDRANNEQFF,TGTGCCAGCAGCACCACTCTCGACAGGGCCAACAATGAGCAGTTCTTC
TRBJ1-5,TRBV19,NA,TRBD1,CASSPPGDSPTTQPQHF,TGTGCCAGTAGCCCCCCGGGGGACAGTCCCACCACCCAGCCCCAGCATTTT
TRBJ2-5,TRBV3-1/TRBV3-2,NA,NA,CASSQSQYQETQYF,TGTGCCAGCAGCCAATCACAGTACCAAGAGACCCAGTACTTC
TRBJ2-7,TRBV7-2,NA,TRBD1,CASRGTGHSGSFSYEQYF,TGTGCCAGCAGGGGGACAGGGCATTCGGGTTCATTCTCCTACGAGCAGTACTTC
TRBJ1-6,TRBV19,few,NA,CASRDFSYNSPLHF,TGTGCCAGTAGGGACTTCTCCTATAATTCACCCCTCCACTTT
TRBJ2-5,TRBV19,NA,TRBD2,CATKKGPAGGPLETQYF,TGTGCCACTAAGAAGGGGCCGGCGGGGGGGCCTCTCGAGACCCAGTACTTC
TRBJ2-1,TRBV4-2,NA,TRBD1,CASSLGGGTGMKNEQFF,TGTGCCAGCAGCCTAGGGGGCGGGACAGGGATGAAAAATGAGCAGTTCTTC
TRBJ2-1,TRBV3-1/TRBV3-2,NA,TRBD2,CASNKDYGRTLDEQFF,TGTGCCAGCAATAAAGATTACGGGAGGACTTTGGATGAGCAGTTCTTC
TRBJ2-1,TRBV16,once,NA,CASSQSLANNEQFF,TGTGCCAGCAGCCAATCGTTGGCCAACAATGAGCAGTTCTTC
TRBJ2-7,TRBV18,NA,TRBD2,CASSPGGGTSYEQYF,TGTGCCAGCTCACCCGGGGGGGGCACCTCCTACGAGCAGTACTTC
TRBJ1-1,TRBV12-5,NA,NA,CASGFQGGTEAFF,TGTGCTAGTGGTTTTCAGGGAGGCACTGAAGCTTTCTTT
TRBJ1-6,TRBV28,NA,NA,CASSPSGGRKLVSSYNSPLHF,TGTGCCAGCAGCCCCTCGGGGGGGCGCAAGTTGGTTAGCTCCTATAATTCACCCCTCCACTTT
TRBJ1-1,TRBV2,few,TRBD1,CASREGQFSRAFF,TGTGCCAGCAGGGAGGGACAGTTCAGTCGAGCTTTCTTT
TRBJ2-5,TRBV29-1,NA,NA,CSVPGADRETQYF,TGCAGCGTCCCTGGGGCAGATCGGGAGACCCAGTACTTC
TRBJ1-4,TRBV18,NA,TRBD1,CASSPGTALTNEKLFF,TGTGCCAGCTCACCCGGGACAGCCTTAACTAATGAAAAACTGTTTTTT
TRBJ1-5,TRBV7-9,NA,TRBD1,CASSLAGGGGNQPQHF,TGTGCCAGCAGCTTAGCCGGAGGGGGCGGCAATCAGCCCCAGCATTTT
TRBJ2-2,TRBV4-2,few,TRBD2,CASSQEIAGGTGELFF,TGTGCCAGCAGCCAAGAAATAGCGGGAGGCACCGGGGAGCTGTTTTTT
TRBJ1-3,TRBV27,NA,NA,CASSLSWRDSGNTIYF,TGTGCCAGCAGTTTATCGTGGAGGGACTCTGGAAACACCATATATTTT
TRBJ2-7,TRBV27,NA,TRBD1,CASTAGDSYEQYF,TGTGCCAGCACTGCCGGGGACAGCTACGAGCAGTACTTC
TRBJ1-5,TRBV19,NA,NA,CASSIFEPQSDQPQHF,TGTGCCAGTAGTATCTTTGAACCTCAATCGGATCAGCCCCAGCATTTT
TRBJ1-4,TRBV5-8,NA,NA,CASSLTGSTNEKLFF,TGTGCCAGCAGCTTAACAGGGTCAACTAATGAAAAACTGTTTTTT
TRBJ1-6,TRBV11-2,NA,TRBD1,CASSSDRGLSNNSPLHF,TGTGCCAGCAGCTCGGACAGGGGGCTTAGCAATAATTCACCCCTCCACTTT
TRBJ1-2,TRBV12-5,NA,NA,CASGLNSIYGYTF,TGTGCTAGTGGTTTGAACAGCATCTATGGCTACACCTTC
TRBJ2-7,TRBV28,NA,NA,CASSLFSDILTSYEQYF,TGTGCCAGCAGTTTATTCTCGGACATATTAACCTCCTACGAGCAGTACTTC
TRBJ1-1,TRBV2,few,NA,CASITTWGVDTEAFF,TGTGCCAGCATCACCACTTGGGGGGTTGACACTGAAGCTTTCTTT
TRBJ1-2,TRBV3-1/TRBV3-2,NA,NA,CASSQGDNPNYGYTF,TGTGCCAGCAGCCAAGGGGACAACCCAAACTATGGCTACACCTTC